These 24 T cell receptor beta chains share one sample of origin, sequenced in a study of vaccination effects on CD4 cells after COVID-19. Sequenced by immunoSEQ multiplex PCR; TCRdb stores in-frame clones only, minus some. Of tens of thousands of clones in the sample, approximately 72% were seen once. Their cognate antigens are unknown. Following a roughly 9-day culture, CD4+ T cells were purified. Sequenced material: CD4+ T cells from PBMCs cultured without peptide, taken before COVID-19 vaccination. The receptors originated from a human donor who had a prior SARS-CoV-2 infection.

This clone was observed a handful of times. The DNA of the CDR3 is TGTGCCAGCAGCTTGGCGGGGGGAGGCTATAATTCACCCCTCCACTTT. It yields the protein CASSLAGGGYNSPLHF. The V call is TRBV5-6, the J call TRBJ1-6, with D possibly TRBD1 on 5 matching bases. V lost 0 bases, J lost 3 bases, and 10 bases lay in between. CDR3 length equals 16 residues. CDR1 is SGHDT, CDR2 YYEEEE, per germline.

CDR3 loop: CAWARPGGREQYF. CDR3 bases: TGTGCCTGGGCACGACCGGGGGGCAGGGAGCAGTACTTC. The rearrangement links TRBV30 to TRBJ2-7, with D maybe TRBD2 (7 bases). Germline V gene sequence: CDR1 GTSNPN, CDR2 SVGIG (reference sequence). The CDR3 is 13 amino acids. V gave up 5 bases and J gave up 7 bases, with 18 bases separating them.

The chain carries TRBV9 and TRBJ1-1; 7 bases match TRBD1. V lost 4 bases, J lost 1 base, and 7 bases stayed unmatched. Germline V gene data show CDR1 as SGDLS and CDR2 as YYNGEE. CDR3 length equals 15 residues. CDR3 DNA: TGTGCCAGCAGCCCACAGGGACAGTCGAACACTGAAGCTTTCTTT. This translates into CASSPQGQSNTEAFF.

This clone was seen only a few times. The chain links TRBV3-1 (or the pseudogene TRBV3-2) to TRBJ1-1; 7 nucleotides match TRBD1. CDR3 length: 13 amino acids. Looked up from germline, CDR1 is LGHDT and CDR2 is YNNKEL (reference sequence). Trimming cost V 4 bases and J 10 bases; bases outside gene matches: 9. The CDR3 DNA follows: TGTGCCAGCAGCCGACAGGGAGGCCGGGGAGCTTTCTTT. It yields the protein CASSRQGGRGAFF.

CDR3 sequence reads: CATSRDAPNSGNTIYF. CDR3 nucleotides: TGTGCCACCAGCAGAGATGCCCCTAACTCTGGAAACACCATATATTTT. This chain uses TRBV15 with TRBJ1-3; the D is unclear. CDR1 and CDR2 from the germline V gene are LNHNV and YYDKDF (reference sequence). V was cut by 0 bases and J by 0 bases, with 9 bases left in between. The CDR3 length is 16 residues.

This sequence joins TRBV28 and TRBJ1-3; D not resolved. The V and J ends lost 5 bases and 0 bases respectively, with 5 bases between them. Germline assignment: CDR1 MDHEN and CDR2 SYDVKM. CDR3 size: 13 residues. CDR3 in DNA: TGTGCCAGCAGTCACTTCTCTGGAAACACCATATATTTT. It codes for CASSHFSGNTIYF.

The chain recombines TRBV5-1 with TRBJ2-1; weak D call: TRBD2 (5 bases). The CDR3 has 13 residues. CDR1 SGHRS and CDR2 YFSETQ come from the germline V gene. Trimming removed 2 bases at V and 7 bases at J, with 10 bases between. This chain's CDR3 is CASSFLPGNEQFF. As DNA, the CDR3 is TGCGCCAGCAGCTTTCTTCCGGGGAATGAGCAGTTCTTC.

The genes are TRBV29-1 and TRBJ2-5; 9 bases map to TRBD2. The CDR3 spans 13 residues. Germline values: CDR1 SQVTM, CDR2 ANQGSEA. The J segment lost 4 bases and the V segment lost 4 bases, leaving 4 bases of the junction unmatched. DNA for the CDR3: TGCAGCGTTGTTCGAGCGGGGGGAGAGACCCAGTACTTC. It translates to CSVVRAGGETQYF.

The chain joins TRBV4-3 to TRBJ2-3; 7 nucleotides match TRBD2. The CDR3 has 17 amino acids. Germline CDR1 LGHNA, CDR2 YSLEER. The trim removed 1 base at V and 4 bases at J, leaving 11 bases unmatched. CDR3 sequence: CASSQVPEAGAPDTQYF. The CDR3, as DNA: TGCGCCAGCAGCCAAGTACCAGAGGCGGGAGCACCAGATACGCAGTATTTT.

The CDR3: CASSFTSGRAKDTQYF. The CDR3 DNA reads TGTGCCAGCAGTTTTACTAGCGGGAGGGCCAAAGATACGCAGTATTTT. The rearrangement joins TRBV27 to TRBJ2-3, with 13 bases lining up with TRBD2. The germline V gene encodes CDR1 MNHEY and CDR2 SMNVEV (reference sequence). V dropped 3 bases and J dropped 5; count of bases not matched to a gene: 5. The CDR3 extends over 16 amino acids.

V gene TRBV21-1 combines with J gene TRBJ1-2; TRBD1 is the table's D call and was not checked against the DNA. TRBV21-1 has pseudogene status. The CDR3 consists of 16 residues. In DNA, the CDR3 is TGTGCCAGCAGCAAACGCCCACACAGGGGAGGAAGTGGCTACACCTTC. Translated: CASSKRPHRGGSGYTF.

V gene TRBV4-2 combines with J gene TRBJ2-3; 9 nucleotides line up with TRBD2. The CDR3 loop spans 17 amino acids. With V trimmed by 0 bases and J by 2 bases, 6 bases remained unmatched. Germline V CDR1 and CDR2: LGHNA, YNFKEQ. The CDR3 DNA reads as TGTGCCAGCAGCCAAGATCGTCTAGCGGGAACCACAGATACGCAGTATTTT. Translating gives CASSQDRLAGTTDTQYF.

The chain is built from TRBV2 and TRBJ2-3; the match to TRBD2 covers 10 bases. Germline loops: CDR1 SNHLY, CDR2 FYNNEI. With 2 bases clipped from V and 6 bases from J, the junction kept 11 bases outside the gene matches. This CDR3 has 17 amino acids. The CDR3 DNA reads TGTGCCAGCAGTGAACAGGCTAGCGGGGGCCCCTTGGATACGCAGTATTTT. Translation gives CASSEQASGGPLDTQYF.

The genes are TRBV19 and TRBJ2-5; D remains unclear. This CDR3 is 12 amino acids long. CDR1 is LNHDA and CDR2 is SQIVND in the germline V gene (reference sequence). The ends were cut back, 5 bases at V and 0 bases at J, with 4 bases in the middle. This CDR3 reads CASSGNQETQYF. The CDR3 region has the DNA TGTGCCAGTAGTGGAAACCAAGAGACCCAGTACTTC.

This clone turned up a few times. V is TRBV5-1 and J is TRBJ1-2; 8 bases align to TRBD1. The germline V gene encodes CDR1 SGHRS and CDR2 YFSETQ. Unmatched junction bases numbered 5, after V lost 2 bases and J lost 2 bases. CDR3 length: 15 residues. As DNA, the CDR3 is TGCGCCAGCAGCTTCGGACAGGGCCAAAACTATGGCTACACCTTC. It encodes CASSFGQGQNYGYTF.

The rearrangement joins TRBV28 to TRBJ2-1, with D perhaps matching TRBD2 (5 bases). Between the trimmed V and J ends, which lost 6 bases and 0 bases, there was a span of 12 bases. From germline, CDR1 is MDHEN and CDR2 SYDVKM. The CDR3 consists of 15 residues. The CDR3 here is CASSGIYVSYNEQFF. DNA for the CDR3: TGTGCCAGCAGCGGGATTTACGTCTCCTACAATGAGCAGTTCTTC.

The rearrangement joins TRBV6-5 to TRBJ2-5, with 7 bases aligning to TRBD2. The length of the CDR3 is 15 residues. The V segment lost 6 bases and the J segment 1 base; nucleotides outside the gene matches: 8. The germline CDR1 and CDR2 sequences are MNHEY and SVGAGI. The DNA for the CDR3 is TGTGCCAGCAGCCCCGGGACTAACTTCCAAGAGACCCAGTACTTC. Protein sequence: CASSPGTNFQETQYF.

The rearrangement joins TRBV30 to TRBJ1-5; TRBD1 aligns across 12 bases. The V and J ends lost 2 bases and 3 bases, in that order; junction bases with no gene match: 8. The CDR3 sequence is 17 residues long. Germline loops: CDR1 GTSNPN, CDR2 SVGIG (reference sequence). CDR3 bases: TGTGCCTGGAGTAGAAAGGGACAGGGGGCCCTCAATCAGCCCCAGCATTTT. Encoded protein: CAWSRKGQGALNQPQHF.

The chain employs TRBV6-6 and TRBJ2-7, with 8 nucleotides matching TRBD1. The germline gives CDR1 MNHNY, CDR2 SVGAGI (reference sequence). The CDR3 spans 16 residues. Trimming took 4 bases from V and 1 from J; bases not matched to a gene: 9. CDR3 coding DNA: TGTGCCAGCAGTTCCACCGACAGGGGACTTTCCTACGAGCAGTACTTC. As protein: CASSSTDRGLSYEQYF.

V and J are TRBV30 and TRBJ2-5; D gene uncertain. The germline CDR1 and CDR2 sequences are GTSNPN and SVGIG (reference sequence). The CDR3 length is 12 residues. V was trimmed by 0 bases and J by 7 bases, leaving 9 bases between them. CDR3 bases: TGTGCCTGGAGTGTACGTCCGGGGACCCAGTACTTC. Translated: CAWSVRPGTQYF.

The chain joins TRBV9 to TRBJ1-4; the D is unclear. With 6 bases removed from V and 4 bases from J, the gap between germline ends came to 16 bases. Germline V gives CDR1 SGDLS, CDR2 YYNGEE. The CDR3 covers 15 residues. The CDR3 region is CASTTGISYNEKLFF. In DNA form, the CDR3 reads TGTGCCAGCACCACCGGGATCTCCTATAATGAAAAACTGTTTTTT. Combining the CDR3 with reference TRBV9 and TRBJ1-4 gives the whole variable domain DSGVTQTPKHLITATGQRVTLRCSPRSGDLSVYWYQQSLDQGLQFLIQYYNGEERAKGNILERFSAQQFPDLHSELNLSSLELGDSALYFCASTTGISYNEKLFFGSGTQLSVL.

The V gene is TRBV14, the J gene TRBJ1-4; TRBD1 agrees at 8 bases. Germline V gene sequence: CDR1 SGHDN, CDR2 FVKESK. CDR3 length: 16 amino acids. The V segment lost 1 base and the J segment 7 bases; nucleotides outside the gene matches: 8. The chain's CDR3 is CASSQVTGASSEKLFF. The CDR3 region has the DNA TGTGCCAGCAGCCAAGTGACAGGGGCGTCTAGTGAAAAACTGTTTTTT.

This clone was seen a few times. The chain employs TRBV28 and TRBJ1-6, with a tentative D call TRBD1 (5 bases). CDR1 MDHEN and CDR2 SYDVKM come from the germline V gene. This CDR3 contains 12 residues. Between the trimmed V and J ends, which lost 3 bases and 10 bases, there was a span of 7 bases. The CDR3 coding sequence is TGTGCCAGCAGTTTGCCAGGGTCACCCCTCCACTTT. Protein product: CASSLPGSPLHF.

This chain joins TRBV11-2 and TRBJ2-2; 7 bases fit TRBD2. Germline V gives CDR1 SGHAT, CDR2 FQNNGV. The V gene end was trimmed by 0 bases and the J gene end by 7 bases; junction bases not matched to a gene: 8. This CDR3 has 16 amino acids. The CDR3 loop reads CASSLETSAGGGELFF. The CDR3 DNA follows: TGTGCCAGCAGCTTAGAAACTAGCGCTGGGGGCGGGGAGCTGTTTTTT.